This TCR beta chain was retrieved from a study of blood T cell repertoires in COVID-19. In the study overall: Samples came from the United States, Italy and Spain, spanning acute and convalescent COVID-19. PBMCs, B-cell-depleted T cells, or T cells were the source of the cDNA or gDNA that made up the material.

Seattle researchers signed up patients amid active infection and tracked them longitudinally. The CDR3 covers 14 residues. Germline V gene data show CDR1 as KGHSH and CDR2 as LQKENI. The V end was cut by 6 bases, the J end by 3 bases, with 14 bases between. Original analysis: From reference gene primer amplification, estimates of nucleated cell counts were derived. Sequencing used immunoSEQ multiplex PCR; TCRdb keeps in-frame clones, though not all of them. Clone size and the V and J calls come from that table; the DNA yielded D and trimming. The sample includes 95,000 to 150,000 clones, 85% of them seen just once.

Sequenced sample: peripheral blood. The source of this sequence is a woman older than 75 with COVID-19, enrolled during active disease. The chain employs TRBV18 and TRBJ1-1; D unresolved. The CDR3 loop reads CASSSSRGDTEAFF. DNA of the CDR3: TGTGCCAGCTCCTCTTCCCGGGGTGACACTGAAGCTTTCTTT.